Below are 11 T cell receptor beta chains sequenced from a single sample in a study of cytomegalovirus exposure and HLA in healthy donors. The PCR used 60 Vbeta and 13 Jbeta primers. The data were produced by immunoSEQ multiplex PCR, yet TCRdb's version contains in-frame clones alone and is incomplete. This table holds 95,000 to 150,000 clones. Sequenced material: PBMCs. These receptors originate from a middle-aged man in good health and CMV-seronegative.

V usage is TRBV6-6 and J usage is TRBJ1-3, with D unresolved. V lost 7 bases, J lost 0 bases, and 16 bases lay in between. This CDR3 comprises 16 residues. Germline V gives CDR1 MNHNY, CDR2 SVGAGI (reference sequence). The CDR3 DNA sequence: TGTGCCAGCACTCCGAGCACTTATTTCTCTGGAAACACCATATATTTT. Translation: CASTPSTYFSGNTIYF.

The chain links TRBV5-6 to TRBJ1-4; D ambiguous. The CDR3 sequence is 14 residues long. Germline V gene data show CDR1 as SGHDT and CDR2 as YYEEEE. Between the trimmed V and J ends, which lost 4 bases and 8 bases, there was a span of 15 bases. This CDR3 reads CASSGTRGEEKLFF. CDR3 sequence (DNA): TGTGCCAGCAGCGGAACCCGGGGAGAGGAAAAACTGTTTTTT.

This chain joins TRBV7-9 and TRBJ2-7, with D possibly TRBD1 on 5 matching bases. Per germline, CDR1 SEHNR and CDR2 FQNEAQ (reference sequence). The CDR3 extends over 17 amino acids. V lost 1 base to trimming and J lost 0 bases, with 16 bases between them. CDR3 bases: TGTGCCAGCAGCTTAGTCCCTGGTACAGGAAGCTCCTACGAGCAGTACTTC. Residues: CASSLVPGTGSSYEQYF. Combining the CDR3 with reference TRBV7-9 and TRBJ2-7 gives the whole variable domain DTGVSQNPRHKITKRGQNVTFRCDPISEHNRLYWYRQTLGQGPEFLTYFQNEAQLEKSRLLSDRFSAERPKGSFSTLEIQRTEQGDSAMYLCASSLVPGTGSSYEQYFGPGTRLTVT.

The chain links TRBV7-9 to TRBJ2-7, with D perhaps TRBD1 (6 bases). The CDR3 contains 15 residues. Germline V gene lookup returns CDR1 SEHNR and CDR2 FQNEAQ (reference sequence). V was clipped by 1 base and J by 7 bases, with 17 bases between them. CDR3 bases: TGTGCCAGCAGCTTAGACCGCACAGGGAAGGCAGAGCAGTACTTC. Its protein product is CASSLDRTGKAEQYF.

The V call is TRBV30, the J call TRBJ2-5, with D possibly matching TRBD1 (6 bases). The DNA end is more similar to TRBJ2-7, so the J call may be wrong. Germline loops: CDR1 GTSNPN, CDR2 SVGIG (reference sequence). The CDR3 is made up of 12 amino acids. The CDR3 loop is CAWSIQGFEQYF. Here the CDR3 DNA reads TGTGCCTGGAGTATACAGGGTTTCGAGCAGTACTTC.

The chain employs TRBV7-9 and TRBJ2-2; TRBD2 might be the D (5 bases). Per the germline V gene, CDR1 is SEHNR and CDR2 is FQNEAQ (reference sequence). This CDR3 is built from 17 residues. V was cut by 5 bases and J by 1 base, with 17 bases left in between. The CDR3 DNA reads as TGTGCCAGCAGCCGGCTGAGCCGGGATTTGAACACCGGGGAGCTGTTTTTT. It encodes CASSRLSRDLNTGELFF.

The chain recombines TRBV9 with TRBJ1-3, with no clear D. V lost 4 bases and J 0 bases, leaving 11 bases between the germline ends. The CDR3 contains 15 residues. Germline assignment: CDR1 SGDLS and CDR2 YYNGEE. Here the CDR3 DNA reads TGTGCCAGCAGCCTAGCCTCAGGCTCTGGAAACACCATATATTTT. Its protein is CASSLASGSGNTIYF.

The gene calls are TRBV5-4 and TRBJ2-1, with TRBD2 identical over 9 bases. The CDR3 is 20 residues long. Germline V CDR1 and CDR2: SGHNT, YYREEE (reference sequence). Trimming at V came to 3 bases and at J to 0 bases, leaving 16 bases not matched to a gene. This CDR3 is CASSSGGVLAGFSSYNEQFF. The CDR3 DNA reads TGTGCCAGCAGCTCGGGGGGGGTACTAGCGGGTTTCAGCTCCTACAATGAGCAGTTCTTC.

This chain connects TRBV6-5 to TRBJ2-7; TRBD2 matches 9 bases. Germline V gives CDR1 MNHEY, CDR2 SVGAGI. The CDR3 has 14 residues. J was trimmed by 1 base and V by 8 bases; bases with no gene match: 6. CDR3 nucleotides: TGTGCCAGCGGTATGACTAGCGGTTCCTACGAGCAGTACTTC. Its protein is CASGMTSGSYEQYF.

J is TRBJ1-1 and V is TRBV11-3, with unresolved D. CDR3 length equals 14 residues. The V gene lost 5 bases and the J gene lost 0 bases, with 10 bases spanning the gap. Germline V CDR1 and CDR2: SGHNT, YENEEA. CDR3 DNA sequence: TGTGCCAGCAGCCCCTGGCTCATGAACACTGAAGCTTTCTTT. Its translation: CASSPWLMNTEAFF.

The chain employs TRBV28 and TRBJ2-5, with D perhaps TRBD2 (5 bases). This CDR3 contains 14 residues. The V gene lost 6 bases and the J gene lost 5 bases, with 16 bases spanning the gap. Germline V lookup: CDR1 MDHEN, CDR2 SYDVKM. This CDR3 reads CASSRPPSGETQYF. The CDR3 nucleotides are TGTGCCAGCAGCCGTCCCCCCTCGGGGGAGACCCAGTACTTC.